The 10 T cell receptor beta chains given below trace back to one sample, sequenced in a study of shared clonotypes between healthy human individuals. Profiling relied on immunoSEQ multiplex PCR, and the TCRdb table lists in-frame clones only, not all of them. The repertoire holds about 2 million clones, with 95% as singletons. The sequenced sample consisted of naive CD4+ T cells sorted from blood. The subset was: CD45RA+ positively selected. The receptors derive from a man between 18 and 29 years old in good health.

The rearrangement joins TRBV2 to TRBJ2-1; 10 bases are shared with TRBD2. Per germline, CDR1 SNHLY and CDR2 FYNNEI. The CDR3 is 14 residues long. V lost 4 bases to trimming and J lost 5 bases; unmatched junction nucleotides: 2. Here the CDR3 DNA reads TGTGCCAGCAGTGTAGCGGGGGGAAACAATGAGCAGTTCTTC. Its protein product is CASSVAGGNNEQFF.

Here the CDR3 DNA reads TGTGCCAGCAGTTTATCTGGCAGGGGGGGGGAGACCCAGTACTTC. Amino acid sequence: CASSLSGRGGETQYF. This chain links TRBV27 with TRBJ2-5; either TRBD1 or TRBD2 may fit D (7 bases each). V was pared by 0 bases and J by 5 bases, with 13 bases between. Germline loops: CDR1 MNHEY, CDR2 SMNVEV (reference sequence). The CDR3 is made up of 15 amino acids.

The rearrangement uses TRBV18 and TRBJ2-7; weak D call: TRBD1 (6 bases). Trimming left V 2 bases short and J 1 base short, with 15 bases between. CDR1 and CDR2 (germline): KGHSH, LQKENI. The CDR3 runs to 16 residues. This CDR3 reads CASSPVSRGASYEQYF. DNA of the CDR3: TGTGCCAGCTCACCAGTCTCCAGGGGCGCTTCCTACGAGCAGTACTTC. The full variable domain, rest sourced from reference TRBV18 and TRBJ2-7, is NAGVMQNPRHLVRRRGQEARLRCSPMKGHSHVYWYRQLPEEGLKFMVYLQKENIIDESGMPKERFSAEFPKEGPSILRIQQVVRGDSAAYFCASSPVSRGASYEQYFGPGTRLTVT.

The chain is built from TRBV5-1 and TRBJ2-2; 10 positions match TRBD2. The trim removed 6 bases at V and 4 bases at J, leaving 9 bases unmatched. The length of the CDR3 is 16 residues. CDR1 and CDR2 (germline): SGHRS, YFSETQ. CDR3 sequence reads: CASTSIAGGITGELFF. CDR3 in DNA: TGCGCCAGCACCTCCATAGCGGGGGGAATCACCGGGGAGCTGTTTTTT.

This rearrangement joins TRBV2 to TRBJ2-2; no firm D call. V gave up 6 bases and J gave up 1 base, with 9 bases separating them. The length of the CDR3 is 14 residues. In germline, CDR1 is SNHLY, CDR2 FYNNEI. The CDR3 is CASRAEVNTGELFF. Here the CDR3 DNA reads TGTGCCAGCAGAGCCGAGGTGAACACCGGGGAGCTGTTTTTT.

The chain combines TRBV6-5 with TRBJ1-2, with D perhaps TRBD1 (5 bases). Trimming cost V 7 bases and J 3 bases, with 18 bases left between them. The CDR3 covers 15 residues. Looked up from germline, CDR1 is MNHEY and CDR2 is SVGAGI. The CDR3 reads CASTKLGRGYYGYTF. CDR3 sequence (DNA): TGTGCCAGCACCAAACTAGGGAGGGGCTACTATGGCTACACCTTC.

Concerning this clone itself: This specimen includes other DNA sequences encoding the same CDR3. The chain recombines TRBV9 with TRBJ2-5, with D uncertain. The V gene lost 0 bases and the J gene lost 2 bases, with 5 bases spanning the gap. Germline V gives CDR1 SGDLS, CDR2 YYNGEE. CDR3 length equals 13 residues. The CDR3 region is CASSVGPQETQYF. For the CDR3, the DNA is TGTGCCAGCAGCGTAGGACCTCAAGAGACCCAGTACTTC.

V gene TRBV4-3 combines with J gene TRBJ2-5, with 7 bases identical to TRBD2. The J segment lost 5 bases and the V segment lost 3 bases, leaving 9 bases of the junction unmatched. The CDR3 consists of 15 residues. Germline V gene data show CDR1 as LGHNA and CDR2 as YSLEER. The CDR3 loop reads CASSHTLSGGETQYF. In DNA, the CDR3 is TGCGCCAGCAGCCACACCCTATCGGGGGGTGAGACCCAGTACTTC.

About this clone: The junction departs from the called germline gene at one end, perhaps through a read error. The chain is built from TRBV30 and TRBJ2-7; D not resolved. CDR1 GTSNPN and CDR2 SVGIG come from the germline V gene (reference sequence). The CDR3 consists of 11 residues. The CDR3 is CAWSVNVWQIF. The CDR3 bases are TGTGCCTGGAGTGTAAATGTGTGGCAAATCTTC. Full variable domain (outside the CDR3, taken from reference TRBV30 and TRBJ2-7): SQTIHQWPATLVQPVGSPLSLECTVEGTSNPNLYWYRQAAGRGLQLLFYSVGIGQISSEVPQNLSASRPQDRQFILSSKKLLLSDSGFYLCAWSVNVWQIFGPGTRLTVT.

The chain joins TRBV18 to TRBJ1-1; no clear D. Germline CDR1 is KGHSH and CDR2 is LQKENI. The CDR3 sequence is 15 residues long. Trimming took off 2 bases at V and 4 bases at J, with 14 bases between the two ends. The CDR3 sequence: CASSPADRRTTEAFF. The CDR3 region has the DNA TGTGCCAGCTCACCAGCGGATCGGAGGACCACTGAAGCTTTCTTT.